The following is a T cell receptor (beta chain) sequence with its context. The record originates from a study of shared clonotypes between healthy human individuals. Generated by immunoSEQ multiplex PCR, the TCRdb table keeps only in-frame clones and is missing some. This table holds 1,400,000 or so clones, approximately 98.5% found once. The germline gives CDR1 SGHNT, CDR2 YYREEE (reference sequence). The CDR3 consists of 17 residues. J was trimmed by 3 bases and V by 0 bases; bases with no gene match: 8. Sequenced: naive CD4+ T cells sorted from blood. Subset described: CD45RA+ positively selected. The clonotype originates from a man younger than 40 in good health. The V call is TRBV5-4, the J call TRBJ2-2; TRBD2 agrees at 7 bases. The CDR3 DNA follows: TGTGCCAGCAGCTTGGCCAGGTCTAGCGGAGACACCGGGGAGCTGTTTTTT. Translation gives CASSLARSSGDTGELFF. Complete variable domain (other parts from reference TRBV5-4 and TRBJ2-2): ETGVTQSPTHLIKTRGQQVTLRCSSQSGHNTVSWYQQALGQGPQFIFQYYREEENGRGNFPPRFSGLQFPNYSSELNVNALELDDSALYLCASSLARSSGDTGELFFGEGSRLTVL.